Listed here are 20 T cell receptor beta chains from one sample, sequenced in a study of blood T cells in healthy people across ages. The authors ran a second PCR of roughly 6 to 12 cycles using a sample-barcoded 5' primer and a J-beta primer mix. A single record per CDR3 protein comes from TCRdb applying MiXCR to the 5' RACE reads. In the table there are roughly 1.6 million distinct CDR3 sequences, 34% of which are singletons. Sequenced sample: blood. Receptors originate from a woman in her twenties or thirties in good health.

Concerning this clonotype itself: This may be a read error, as it is one base from a much larger clone. The chain joins TRBV20-1 to TRBJ2-2, with D uncertain. CDR1 and CDR2 (germline): DFQATT, SNEGSKA (reference sequence). This CDR3 is 15 amino acids long. Trimming stripped 2 bases from V and 3 bases from J, with 13 bases between. This CDR3 reads CSARNWTTHTGELFF. The CDR3 DNA is TGCAGTGCTAGAAATTGGACGACCCACACCGGGGAGCTGTTTTTT.

This clonotype was detected ten times or more. The chain carries TRBV4-1 and TRBJ2-5; no reliable D call. V was shortened by 3 bases and J by 3 bases, with 17 bases between the two germline ends. In germline, CDR1 is MGHRA, CDR2 YSYEKL. The CDR3 totals 16 residues. CDR3 in DNA: TGCGCCAGCAGCCACCCCAGAGGCCTTGGGGAAGAGACCCAGTACTTC. This sequence encodes CASSHPRGLGEETQYF.

The chain uses TRBV27 and TRBJ2-7; 7 positions agree with TRBD2. Germline V gene sequence: CDR1 MNHEY, CDR2 SMNVEV (reference sequence). V shed 2 bases and J 4 bases; nucleotides not matched to a gene: 5. The CDR3 runs to 14 residues. CDR3 in amino acids: CASSLREDRYEQYF. In DNA form, the CDR3 reads TGTGCCAGCAGTTTACGGGAGGATAGGTACGAGCAGTACTTC.

The chain has TRBV7-3 and TRBJ1-1, with D tentatively TRBD1 (5 bases). This CDR3 contains 15 residues. V gave up 5 bases and J gave up 1 base, with 14 bases separating them. Germline V lookup: CDR1 SGHTA, CDR2 FQGTGA. Written as DNA, the CDR3 is TGTGCCAGCAGCCCCGGGGCGGAAAAGAACACTGAAGCTTTCTTT. This translates into CASSPGAEKNTEAFF. The complete variable domain, with remaining parts taken from reference TRBV7-3 and TRBJ1-1, reads GAGVSQTPSNKVTEKGKYVELRCDPISGHTALYWYRQSLGQGPEFLIYFQGTGAADDSGLPNDRFFAVRPEGSVSTLKIQRTERGDSAVYLCASSPGAEKNTEAFFGQGTRLTVV.

In its sample, this clonotype was seen a few times. Relative to the germline gene, one junction end is altered; a read error may explain this. This chain uses TRBV29-1 with TRBJ2-1; TRBD2 agrees at 10 bases. From germline, CDR1 is SQVTM and CDR2 ANQGSEA. This CDR3 region has 15 residues. CDR3: CSVRTAGGPGNVQFF. The CDR3 bases are TGCAGCGTACGAACAGCGGGAGGGCCGGGGAATGTGCAGTTCTTC.

The chain employs TRBV27 and TRBJ2-1; D perhaps matches TRBD2 (5 bases). The CDR3 spans 12 residues. The V gene's germline CDR1 is MNHEY and CDR2 SMNVEV (reference sequence). Trimming cost V 5 bases and J 9 bases, with 11 bases left between them. CDR3 amino acids: CASSPSFTEQFF. The CDR3 nucleotides read TGTGCCAGCAGTCCTAGCTTCACTGAGCAGTTCTTC.

The J gene is TRBJ2-5, the V gene TRBV28; maybe TRBD1 (5 bases). The J call may be incorrect, as the DNA end agrees better with TRBJ2-7. The CDR3 loop spans 15 amino acids. Per the germline V gene, CDR1 is MDHEN and CDR2 is SYDVKM. CDR3 nucleotides: TGTGCCAGCAGCTCAGGGCCTTGGGTTCCCCACGAGCAGTACTTC. As protein: CASSSGPWVPHEQYF.

In its sample, this clonotype was seen a few times. The rearrangement uses TRBV12-3 or TRBV12-4 and TRBJ2-5; a possible D gene is TRBD1 (6 bases). This CDR3 has 15 amino acids. V was trimmed by 8 bases and J by 1 base, leaving 17 bases between them. The CDR3 sequence: CASSLGQGSQETQYF. The CDR3 nucleotides are TGTGCCAGCTCACTAGGGCAGGGGAGCCAAGAGACCCAGTACTTC.

This sequence joins TRBV4-1 and TRBJ2-5, with no clear D. This CDR3 is 15 amino acids long. The V and J ends lost 0 bases and 11 bases respectively, with 19 bases between them. CDR1 is MGHRA, CDR2 YSYEKL, per germline. The CDR3 bases are TGCGCCAGCAGCCAAGAGGCGGTCTCCTACAATGAGCAGTACTTC. Translation gives CASSQEAVSYNEQYF.

The chain employs TRBV20-1 and TRBJ1-6, with TRBD1 as a possible D gene (5 bases). V lost 5 bases to trimming and J lost 14 bases, with 16 bases between them. Germline-derived CDR1 and CDR2 are DFQATT and SNEGSKA (reference sequence). The CDR3 is made up of 12 amino acids. CDR3 in DNA: TGCAGTGCTTTATGGCCGGGCAGGGCCCTCCACTTT. Translation gives CSALWPGRALHF.

On this clonotype: Here the CDR3 omits its conserved ending phenylalanine or tryptophan, so a read error is the likely source. The rearrangement links TRBV7-2 to TRBJ2-5; TRBD2 matches at 9 bases. With the DNA end fitting TRBJ2-7 better, the J assignment may be wrong. The CDR3 covers 15 residues. Germline lookup yields CDR1 SGHTA and CDR2 FQGNSA. CDR3 residues: CASRPTSGYSYEQYC. In nucleotides, the CDR3 is TGTGCCAGCAGACCAACTAGCGGGTATTCCTACGAGCAGTACTGC.

This clonotype occurred many times. The rearrangement links TRBV7-9 to TRBJ2-7, with D hard to call. This CDR3 spans 12 amino acids. Germline CDR1 SEHNR, CDR2 FQNEAQ (reference sequence). Trimming removed 3 bases at V and 4 bases at J, with 7 bases between. Here the CDR3 DNA reads TGTGCCAGCAGCTTTGATCTGTACGAGCAGTACTTC. The encoded protein is CASSFDLYEQYF.

V usage is TRBV20-1 and J usage is TRBJ2-1; D is possibly TRBD1 (6 bases). V lost 4 bases to trimming and J lost 9 bases, with 13 bases between them. This CDR3 comprises 12 residues. Germline CDR1 reads DFQATT; CDR2 reads SNEGSKA (reference sequence). CDR3 bases: TGCAGTGCTAAATTGGGACATCGTGAGCAGTTCTTC. Protein: CSAKLGHREQFF.

The CDR3 region has the DNA TGTGCCAGCAACCCGATTGGACGAGATACGCAGTATTTT. Amino acids: CASNPIGRDTQYF. The gene calls are TRBV6-6 and TRBJ2-3; D gene ambiguous. Trimming took 7 bases from V and 5 from J, leaving 13 bases between them. The V gene's germline CDR1 is MNHNY and CDR2 SVGAGI (reference sequence). The CDR3 is made up of 13 amino acids.

This clonotype was seen just once. The chain carries TRBV6-5 and TRBJ1-4, with D possibly TRBD1 on 5 matching bases. Per the germline V gene, CDR1 is MNHEY and CDR2 is SVGAGI. The V end was cut by 10 bases, the J end by 8 bases, with 11 bases between. The CDR3 spans 11 residues. CDR3 DNA sequence: TGTGCCACGCACTGGGGGGAAAAACTGTTTTTT. It specifies CATHWGEKLFF.

The chain uses TRBV20-1 and TRBJ1-6, with 8 bases aligning to TRBD1. Germline CDR1 reads DFQATT; CDR2 reads SNEGSKA (reference sequence). CDR3 size: 13 residues. V lost 6 bases to trimming and J lost 9 bases; unmatched junction nucleotides: 7. CDR3 residues: CSAIPDRASPLHF. The CDR3 DNA follows: TGCAGTGCGATTCCGGACAGGGCTTCACCCCTCCACTTT.

In its sample, this clonotype was seen a few times. The V call is TRBV20-1, the J call TRBJ2-3; the match to TRBD2 covers 9 bases. CDR3 length equals 15 residues. V gave up 7 bases and J gave up 6 bases; unmatched junction bases: 14. Germline V CDR1 and CDR2: DFQATT, SNEGSKA (reference sequence). CDR3: CSVPLGAGGRDTQYF. DNA for the CDR3: TGCAGTGTCCCGTTAGGCGCGGGAGGGCGGGATACGCAGTATTTT.

This rearrangement joins TRBV27 to TRBJ1-5; D unclear. The V gene's germline CDR1 is MNHEY and CDR2 SMNVEV (reference sequence). Between the trimmed V and J ends, which lost 2 bases and 6 bases, there was a span of 8 bases. The CDR3 is 13 residues long. CDR3 coding DNA: TGTGCCAGCAGTTTAGGGTCCGCTCAGCCCCAGCATTTT. Its translation: CASSLGSAQPQHF.

Worth noting for this clonotype: Its ends do not fully match the called genes, so a read error is possible. The chain carries TRBV7-9 and TRBJ1-6; D perhaps matches TRBD1 (5 bases). Germline V gene sequence: CDR1 SEHNR, CDR2 FQNEAQ (reference sequence). The CDR3 contains 15 residues. In DNA, the CDR3 is TGTGCCAGCAGCTATCAGGGCTCCTATAATTCGCCCCTCCACTTT. It yields the protein CASSYQGSYNSPLHF.

In this sample, this clonotype turned up a few times. J is TRBJ2-1 and V is TRBV12-3 or TRBV12-4; no firm D call. The CDR3 loop spans 16 amino acids. With 3 bases removed from V and 2 bases from J, the gap between germline ends came to 14 bases. This chain's CDR3 is CASSFVGPSPYNEQFF. The CDR3 nucleotides are TGTGCCAGCAGTTTCGTCGGACCGAGCCCCTACAATGAGCAGTTCTTC.